The 11 T cell receptor beta chains presented below share a single source sample, sequenced in a study of cytomegalovirus exposure and HLA in healthy donors. The PCR contained 60 Vbeta and 13 Jbeta primers. The method was immunoSEQ multiplex PCR; TCRdb's version includes in-frame clones alone and lacks a portion of them. The sample lists 200,000 to 250,000 clones; about 80% were seen once. Sequenced input: PBMCs. Source of these receptors: a woman aged 55-70 years in good health and CMV-seropositive.

The rearrangement links TRBV11-2 to TRBJ1-1; D is unresolved. Trimming left V 5 bases short and J 0 bases short, with 13 bases between. The CDR3 loop spans 15 amino acids. Germline V gene sequence: CDR1 SGHAT, CDR2 FQNNGV. The CDR3 nucleotides read TGTGCCAGCAGCCCCGGCCTACAGATGAACACTGAAGCTTTCTTT. Encoded protein: CASSPGLQMNTEAFF.

The rearrangement links TRBV5-1 to TRBJ2-2, with no clear D. Germline V gene data show CDR1 as SGHRS and CDR2 as YFSETQ. Trimming cost V 4 bases and J 1 base, with 5 bases left between them. The CDR3 spans 13 residues. CDR3 nucleotides: TGCGCCAGCAGCGGGCAGAACACCGGGGAGCTGTTTTTT. It specifies CASSGQNTGELFF.

The chain is built from TRBV7-2 and TRBJ2-1; D ambiguous. The V gene's germline CDR1 is SGHTA and CDR2 FQGNSA. The CDR3 has 15 amino acids. V lost 2 bases to trimming and J lost 7 bases, with 15 bases between them. The CDR3 sequence: CASSLFAERSNEQFF. The CDR3 region has the DNA TGTGCCAGCAGCTTATTCGCGGAGCGATCGAATGAGCAGTTCTTC.

The gene calls are TRBV7-9 and TRBJ1-5; 9 bases fit TRBD1. V lost 3 bases and J lost 4; bases outside the gene matches: 4. CDR1 and CDR2 from the germline V gene are SEHNR and FQNEAQ (reference sequence). This CDR3 is 15 amino acids long. The DNA for the CDR3 is TGTGCCAGCAGCTTGGGGACAGGGCCTAATCAGCCCCAGCATTTT. Residues: CASSLGTGPNQPQHF.

This clone appeared a few times. This chain uses TRBV2 with TRBJ2-1; D is perhaps TRBD1 (6 bases). V was pared by 4 bases and J by 0 bases, with 16 bases between. This CDR3 comprises 17 residues. Germline CDR1 is SNHLY and CDR2 is FYNNEI. The CDR3: CASSARTLGGSYNEQFF. DNA for the CDR3: TGTGCCAGCAGTGCCCGGACCCTAGGGGGCTCCTACAATGAGCAGTTCTTC.

The CDR3 is CASSVTGTGFYGYTF. CDR3 nucleotide sequence: TGTGCCAGCAGCGTAACCGGGACAGGGTTCTATGGCTACACCTTC. V and J are TRBV9 and TRBJ1-2; 9 bases match TRBD1. Germline V gene lookup returns CDR1 SGDLS and CDR2 YYNGEE. The CDR3 length is 15 residues. J gave up 4 bases and V 1 base, and 5 bases lay outside the gene matches.

This chain links TRBV19 with TRBJ2-5, with 13 bases that match TRBD2. J gave up 5 bases and V 5 bases, and 5 bases lay outside the gene matches. This CDR3 comprises 15 residues. Germline CDR1 is LNHDA and CDR2 is SQIVND (reference sequence). CDR3 loop: CASSWTSGGRETQYF. DNA of the CDR3: TGTGCCAGTAGTTGGACTAGCGGGGGTCGGGAGACCCAGTACTTC.

The chain links TRBV4-1 to TRBJ2-5; the D is unclear. V lost 1 base and J lost 2, with 5 bases in between. The germline CDR1 and CDR2 sequences are MGHRA and YSYEKL. This CDR3 has 13 amino acids. CDR3 nucleotide sequence: TGCGCCAGCAGCCAAGGTCTGCAAGAGACCCAGTACTTC. Its translation is CASSQGLQETQYF.

The rearrangement joins TRBV28 to TRBJ2-7; a weak D match, TRBD1 (5 bases). Trimming removed 5 bases from V and 4 bases from J, with 12 bases in between. This CDR3 comprises 13 residues. Germline CDR1 reads MDHEN; CDR2 reads SYDVKM. In DNA form, the CDR3 reads TGTGCCAGCAGTATCAGGGAAACATACGAGCAGTACTTC. Translation gives CASSIRETYEQYF.

This clone was found once. Different DNA sequences within this sample yield the same CDR3. The J gene is TRBJ2-1, the V gene TRBV2; 9 bases fit TRBD2. After removal of 6 bases from V and 4 bases from J, the junction contained 7 bases not matched to a gene. Germline lookup yields CDR1 SNHLY and CDR2 FYNNEI. The CDR3 is 15 amino acids. CDR3 nucleotide sequence: TGTGCCAGCAGGGTAGCGGGAGCGGGGTACAATGAGCAGTTCTTC. This codes for CASRVAGAGYNEQFF.

This clone appeared once. The chain links TRBV19 to TRBJ2-1, with D perhaps matching TRBD2 (6 bases). The CDR3 totals 19 residues. V was shortened by 0 bases and J by 0 bases, with 18 bases between the two germline ends. In germline, CDR1 is LNHDA, CDR2 SQIVND (reference sequence). The CDR3 DNA reads as TGTGCCAGTAGTATAGATCTATGGGGCGGGGCTAGCTCCTACAATGAGCAGTTCTTC. Translated, it gives CASSIDLWGGASSYNEQFF.